This T cell receptor (beta chain) was retrieved from a study of T-cell reconstitution after alpha-beta-depleted transplantation in children (dated by TCRdb to 2016 to 2018). Broadly, across the study: Using TCR repertoire profiling, the study followed T-cell immune reconstitution in a quantitative way in children after TCRalphabeta/CD19-depleted allogeneic hematopoietic cell transplantation.

Details on this clonotype: No cognate antigen has been identified for it. No base-level quality is on record; no much larger clone is a single base apart.

Inclusive of the bounding cysteine and phenylalanine, the CDR3 is 14 residues long. Only the CDR3 DNA is retained, 42 bases long and in frame from the first base. Between the V and J ends, shortened by 0 bases and 10 bases respectively, the junction contains 14 bases. The germline V gene yields SGHRS for CDR1 and YFSETQ for CDR2. The library was made by PCR. The sample was run on an Illumina HiSeq 2500. TCR libraries were prepared with molecular barcoding, using unique molecular identifiers to normalize TCRbeta repertoire quantification. TCRdb ran its own pipeline on the public reads, namely fastp trimming at Q25 and MiXCR clone calling, and kept in-frame beta chains. Each entry is one CDR3 protein sequence, shown with its most common DNA and genes. The sample yields about 540,000 distinct CDR3 sequences; 18% were counted once. The ten largest make up more than 2.5% of the sample.

The sequenced sample was PBMCs from the stem cell graft donor, obtained from the stem cell graft. This sequence uses TRBV5-1 and TRBJ2-1, and the D gene may be TRBD2, 5 bases matching. The sequence came from a human donor who donated a stem cell graft to a child with acute lymphoblastic leukemia. The DNA sequence is given as TGCGCCAGCAGCTTGGAGCGGACCTCTGAAGAGCAGTTCTTC. This encodes CASSLERTSEEQFF.